This T cell receptor (beta chain) emerged from a study of cytomegalovirus exposure and HLA in healthy donors. Findings and caveats of the study: A later analysis found first-cohort TCR clusters tended to co-occur in the 90 to 150 validation repertoires. As confirmed in vitro, a few CMV-associated chains were specific for CMV antigens.

Comments on this clone: Its cognate antigen is unknown.

Germline V CDR1 and CDR2: WNHNN, SYGVQD (reference sequence). The CDR3 consists of 16 residues. V lost 2 bases and J lost 3, with 14 bases in between. The donors were part of the validation cohort of 120 subjects. That cohort was separate from the first cohort, which comprised under 700 subjects. Clones were read by immunoSEQ multiplex PCR, and TCRdb kept only the in-frame ones, dropping some. The sample has about 110,000 clones; approximately 95% are singletons. This chain connects TRBV10-1 to TRBJ1-5; D perhaps matches TRBD1 (6 bases). Sample: PBMCs. This sequence originates from a woman under 30 in good health and CMV-seronegative. CDR3 protein: CASSETTGTTNQPQHF. The CDR3 DNA reads as TGCGCCAGCAGTGAGACCACAGGGACCACCAATCAGCCCCAGCATTTT.